What follows are 9 T cell receptor beta chains derived from one specimen sequenced in a study of blood T cell repertoires in COVID-19. TCRdb's copy holds only in-frame clones and misses some; the assay was immunoSEQ multiplex PCR. The repertoire holds approximately 87,000 clones, with 85% to 90% as singletons. Source material: peripheral blood. The source is a man aged 65 to 85 with active or convalescent COVID-19.

The V call is TRBV6-6, the J call TRBJ1-6; D perhaps matches TRBD1 (5 bases). The CDR3 is 15 residues long. CDR1 and CDR2 from the germline V gene are MNHNY and SVGAGI (reference sequence). Trimming removed 1 base from V and 5 bases from J, with 9 bases in between. The CDR3 here is CASSYLTANNSPLHF. In nucleotides, the CDR3 is TGTGCCAGCAGTTACTTGACAGCAAATAATTCACCCCTCCACTTT.

The chain has TRBV29-1 and TRBJ2-1, with D uncertain. V lost 6 bases to trimming and J lost 0 bases, with 9 bases between them. The CDR3 totals 13 residues. Per the germline V gene, CDR1 is SQVTM and CDR2 is ANQGSEA. The CDR3 bases are TGCAGCGTCGGTCTAACCTCCTACAATGAGCAGTTCTTC. Its protein product is CSVGLTSYNEQFF.

A few counts support this clone. A much bigger clone sits one base away, suggesting this may be a read error. This chain uses TRBV4-1 with TRBJ2-3; D perhaps matches TRBD2 (6 bases). In germline, CDR1 is MGHRA, CDR2 YSYEKL. This CDR3 is built from 20 residues. The CDR3 loop is CATSQLGPTIGGTRTDTQYF. For the CDR3, the DNA is TGCGCCACCAGCCAACTCGGACCGACCATCGGCGGGACCCGCACAGATACGCAGTATTTT.

The chain couples TRBV4-2 to TRBJ1-4; tentative D call: TRBD1 (5 bases). V was trimmed by 0 bases and J by 2 bases, leaving 7 bases between them. The CDR3 totals 15 residues. Germline lookup yields CDR1 LGHNA and CDR2 YNFKEQ. The CDR3 loop is CASSQDRQTNEKLFF. In nucleotides, the CDR3 is TGTGCCAGCAGCCAAGATCGACAGACTAATGAAAAACTGTTTTTT.

V gene TRBV6-5 combines with J gene TRBJ1-5; D is uncertain. The CDR3 covers 13 residues. Germline CDR1 is MNHEY and CDR2 is SVGAGI. The ends were cut back, 5 bases at V and 5 bases at J, with 10 bases in the middle. As DNA, the CDR3 is TGTGCCAGCAGTAACGCGGGATATCAGCCCCAGCATTTT. Its protein is CASSNAGYQPQHF.

The chain links TRBV5-4 to TRBJ2-2; 13 nucleotides align to TRBD2. V lost 2 bases to trimming and J lost 8 bases; unmatched junction nucleotides: 6. The germline gives CDR1 SGHNT, CDR2 YYREEE (reference sequence). The length of the CDR3 is 16 residues. The CDR3 sequence: CASSFGTSGVGGELFF. The CDR3, as DNA: TGTGCCAGCAGCTTCGGGACTAGCGGGGTAGGGGGGGAGCTGTTTTTT.

The rearrangement joins TRBV11-1 to TRBJ2-1; 7 nucleotides line up with TRBD1. Losses at the gene ends were 5 bases for V and 1 base for J; bases not matched to a gene: 8. CDR1 and CDR2 (germline): SGHAT, FQDESV (reference sequence). CDR3 length equals 16 residues. CDR3 residues: CASSTTTGQSYNEQFF. Here the CDR3 DNA reads TGTGCCAGCAGCACAACTACGGGACAGTCCTACAATGAGCAGTTCTTC.

V gene TRBV6-5 combines with J gene TRBJ2-1; 9 bases fit TRBD2. CDR1 and CDR2 (germline): MNHEY, SVGAGI. J gave up 0 bases and V 5 bases, and 2 bases lay outside the gene matches. The CDR3 has 15 residues. The CDR3 region is CASSSSGSSYNEQFF. Written as DNA, the CDR3 is TGTGCCAGCAGTAGTAGCGGGAGCTCCTACAATGAGCAGTTCTTC.

The chain joins TRBV5-1 to TRBJ1-1; a possible D gene is TRBD1 (6 bases). CDR1 is SGHRS, CDR2 YFSETQ, per germline. The V and J ends lost 4 bases and 1 base respectively, with 11 bases between them. The CDR3 has 14 residues. This CDR3 is CASSLDRSNTEAFF. CDR3 DNA sequence: TGCGCCAGCAGCCTGGACAGATCGAACACTGAAGCTTTCTTT.